This entry concerns a single T cell receptor beta chain. The antigen is undetermined. A J-beta primer mix and a sample-barcoded 5' primer were used in a second PCR of roughly 7 to 12 cycles. With 12 random nucleotides, a template-switch adaptor tagged each individual cDNA molecule. TCRdb re-called the 5' RACE reads with MiXCR, one entry per CDR3 protein. In the table there are fewer than 950,000 distinct CDR3 sequences, roughly 53% of which are singletons. This sample is drawn from a study of blood T cells in healthy people across ages. Study results and caveats: Correlation between TCR beta diversity and naive T cell percentage was strong.

The CDR3 sequence is 13 residues long. Trimming pared 2 bases from V and 7 bases from J, leaving 9 bases between. Per germline, CDR1 MGHDK and CDR2 SYGVNS. Sequenced sample: blood. The V call is TRBV25-1, the J call TRBJ2-1; D gene unclear. This TCR came from an older man in good health. CDR3 bases: TGTGCCAGCAGTGAAGCGTTCTTTAATGAGCAGTTCTTC. Translating it yields CASSEAFFNEQFF.